These 21 T cell receptor beta chains came from one sample sequenced in a study of cytotoxic CD8 clonotypes in ibrutinib-treated CLL. The table came from immunoSEQ multiplex PCR; TCRdb's copy has only in-frame clones and leaves some out. The sample shows about 150,000 clones, 60% to 85% of them seen only once. The specimen comprised PBMCs, sampled after 24 months of ibrutinib treatment. All receptors come from a human donor with chronic lymphocytic leukemia.

This clone was seen a handful of times. V gene TRBV27 combines with J gene TRBJ1-1; the D is unclear. The CDR3 has 14 residues. Germline CDR1 reads MNHEY; CDR2 reads SMNVEV (reference sequence). Trimming shortened V by 1 base and J by 1 base, and 7 bases separated the two germline ends. For the CDR3, the DNA is TGTGCCAGCAGTTTATTGGGCACGAACACTGAAGCTTTCTTT. Translation: CASSLLGTNTEAFF.

This chain joins TRBV28 and TRBJ1-5; D might be TRBD1 (6 bases). Germline CDR1 and CDR2: MDHEN and SYDVKM. The V end was cut by 7 bases, the J end by 6 bases, with 16 bases between. This CDR3 comprises 14 residues. The CDR3 region is CASTKGGGGQPQHF. The CDR3 DNA is TGTGCCAGCACAAAAGGGGGTGGGGGTCAGCCCCAGCATTTT.

The chain joins TRBV5-4 to TRBJ2-1; the match to TRBD2 covers 9 bases. This CDR3 spans 16 amino acids. From germline, CDR1 is SGHNT and CDR2 YYREEE (reference sequence). Trimming at V came to 3 bases and at J to 1 base, leaving 5 bases not matched to a gene. In DNA, the CDR3 is TGTGCCAGCAGCTCAGCTAGCGGGAAATCCTACAATGAGCAGTTCTTC. This sequence encodes CASSSASGKSYNEQFF.

V is TRBV5-1 and J is TRBJ2-2, with D possibly being TRBD1 (5 bases). Trimming shortened V by 5 bases and J by 1 base, and 9 bases separated the two germline ends. Germline CDR1 reads SGHRS; CDR2 reads YFSETQ. The CDR3 contains 14 residues. The CDR3, as DNA: TGCGCCAGCAGGCCAGGACAGAACACCGGGGAGCTGTTTTTT. Its protein is CASRPGQNTGELFF.

In its sample, this clone was seen once. J is TRBJ2-7 and V is TRBV5-6, with D tentatively TRBD1 (5 bases). This CDR3 region has 12 residues. With 4 bases removed from V and 1 base from J, the gap between germline ends came to 6 bases. Germline CDR1 is SGHDT and CDR2 is YYEEEE. The CDR3 DNA is TGTGCCAGCAGCGGGGCGTCCTACGAGCAGTACTTC. The encoded protein is CASSGASYEQYF.

This clone was seen more than once but under ten times. This chain connects TRBV29-1 to TRBJ2-5; unclear D gene. The V and J ends lost 4 bases and 5 bases respectively, with 11 bases between them. Germline CDR1 is SQVTM and CDR2 is ANQGSEA. This CDR3 is 12 amino acids long. As DNA, the CDR3 is TGCAGCGTTGGTGGGCTGGTGGAGACCCAGTACTTC. Its protein is CSVGGLVETQYF.

The V gene is TRBV7-9, the J gene TRBJ1-1, with D hard to call. Per the germline V gene, CDR1 is SEHNR and CDR2 is FQNEAQ (reference sequence). Between the trimmed V and J ends, which lost 1 base and 1 base, there was a span of 7 bases. The CDR3 spans 14 residues. The CDR3: CASSLGAGNTEAFF. Written as DNA, the CDR3 is TGTGCCAGCAGCTTAGGTGCGGGGAACACTGAAGCTTTCTTT.

The V and J genes are TRBV19 and TRBJ1-5, with 7 positions matching TRBD1. J gave up 4 bases and V 5 bases, and 8 bases lay outside the gene matches. CDR1 and CDR2 (germline): LNHDA, SQIVND (reference sequence). The CDR3 length is 15 residues. CDR3 coding DNA: TGTGCCAGTAGTCTAGGACAGGCTTCGAATCAGCCCCAGCATTTT. It yields the protein CASSLGQASNQPQHF.

V is TRBV6-5 and J is TRBJ2-5; no clear D. The CDR3 loop spans 11 amino acids. The V gene lost 5 bases and the J gene lost 1 base, with 2 bases spanning the gap. The germline gives CDR1 MNHEY, CDR2 SVGAGI. The CDR3 region has the DNA TGTGCCAGCAGTGGCCAAGAGACCCAGTACTTC. Encoded protein: CASSGQETQYF.

This chain joins TRBV6-6 and TRBJ2-7, with a tentative D call TRBD1 (6 bases). CDR1 is MNHNY, CDR2 SVGAGI, per germline (reference sequence). The CDR3 length is 14 residues. Trimming removed 2 bases from V and 6 bases from J, with 14 bases in between. CDR3 DNA: TGTGCCAGCAGTTACCGACAGGTTCTGGGCGAGCAGTACTTC. It translates to CASSYRQVLGEQYF.

The CDR3 DNA is TGTGCCAGTAGGCCCTTCCGGGGGCTGGATCAGCCCCAGCATTTT. This encodes CASRPFRGLDQPQHF. The chain joins TRBV19 to TRBJ1-5; possibly TRBD1 for D (6 bases). Germline CDR1 LNHDA, CDR2 SQIVND (reference sequence). V was cut by 6 bases and J by 5 bases, with 17 bases left in between. This CDR3 has 15 residues.

J is TRBJ1-1 and V is TRBV11-3; TRBD1 is a possible D gene (6 bases). This CDR3 comprises 15 residues. Germline V CDR1 and CDR2: SGHNT, YENEEA. Trimming took off 5 bases at V and 3 bases at J, with 16 bases between the two ends. The CDR3 region has the DNA TGTGCCAGCAGCCCGGGGGGCAGGGCGGACACTGAAGCTTTCTTT. Residues: CASSPGGRADTEAFF.

The chain uses TRBV27 and TRBJ1-4; 7 nucleotides agree with TRBD1. Germline lookup yields CDR1 MNHEY and CDR2 SMNVEV (reference sequence). CDR3 length equals 16 residues. V trimming: 3 bases; J trimming: 2 bases; junction bases outside the gene matches: 6. In DNA, the CDR3 is TGTGCCAGCAGTTTGTGGAGGGGGCTTACTAATGAAAAACTGTTTTTT. Protein product: CASSLWRGLTNEKLFF.

The chain couples TRBV7-2 to TRBJ1-2; weak D call: TRBD1 (5 bases). This CDR3 contains 13 residues. Germline-derived CDR1 and CDR2 are SGHTA and FQGNSA. V was pared by 3 bases and J by 2 bases, with 7 bases between. CDR3 in amino acids: CASSLDNNYGYTF. CDR3 coding DNA: TGTGCCAGCAGCTTGGACAACAACTATGGCTACACCTTC.

V usage is TRBV5-1 and J usage is TRBJ2-1; D possibly matches TRBD1 or TRBD2 (7 bases each). The CDR3 has 15 amino acids. The V gene lost 4 bases and the J gene lost 6 bases, with 17 bases spanning the gap. CDR1 is SGHRS, CDR2 YFSETQ, per germline. The DNA of the CDR3 is TGCGCCAGCAGCCCAGGGGGGGCCGGTCCCAATGAGCAGTTCTTC. It yields the protein CASSPGGAGPNEQFF.

The V and J genes are TRBV28 and TRBJ1-2; 12 bases are shared with TRBD1. Trimming cost V 3 bases and J 7 bases; bases outside gene matches: 9. The CDR3 length is 16 residues. Germline V CDR1 and CDR2: MDHEN, SYDVKM. CDR3 in DNA: TGTGCCAGCAGTTTGGGGTGGGGACAGGGGGCCTCTGGCTACACCTTC. Translating it yields CASSLGWGQGASGYTF.

The J gene is TRBJ1-2, the V gene TRBV27; D remains unclear. The germline V gene encodes CDR1 MNHEY and CDR2 SMNVEV (reference sequence). The CDR3 totals 14 residues. Trimming cost V 3 bases and J 4 bases, with 12 bases left between them. The CDR3 sequence is CASSFQLGTYGYTF. For the CDR3, the DNA is TGTGCCAGCAGTTTCCAGTTGGGTACCTATGGCTACACCTTC.

The chain carries TRBV5-1 and TRBJ2-2, with 9 nucleotides matching TRBD1. Germline V gene data show CDR1 as SGHRS and CDR2 as YFSETQ. V dropped 4 bases and J dropped 1; count of bases not matched to a gene: 5. The CDR3 sequence is 16 residues long. As DNA, the CDR3 is TGCGCCAGCAGCCCCACAGGGGGCCTGAACACCGGGGAGCTGTTTTTT. Protein: CASSPTGGLNTGELFF.

The CDR3 loop reads CASSLVYTEAFF. CDR3 DNA sequence: TGTGCCAGCAGTTTAGTGTACACTGAAGCTTTCTTT. The chain joins TRBV28 to TRBJ1-1; no reliable D call. Germline V gene data show CDR1 as MDHEN and CDR2 as SYDVKM. The V gene lost 2 bases and the J gene lost 3 bases, with 4 bases spanning the gap. This CDR3 region has 12 residues.

This clone was recorded only once. The chain recombines TRBV28 with TRBJ2-7, with TRBD1 matching 7 bases. The CDR3 length is 14 residues. V was clipped by 6 bases and J by 6 bases; unmatched bases: 11. Germline V gene lookup returns CDR1 MDHEN and CDR2 SYDVKM. CDR3 loop: CASRTGQPRSEQYF. DNA for the CDR3: TGTGCCAGCAGGACGGGACAGCCCAGAAGCGAGCAGTACTTC.

This clone was recorded once. The chain is built from TRBV9 and TRBJ1-4; D unclear. Germline assignment: CDR1 SGDLS and CDR2 YYNGEE. This CDR3 has 15 amino acids. Trimming stripped 3 bases from V and 3 bases from J, with 12 bases between. The CDR3 nucleotides read TGTGCCAGCAGCGCCTCCCCCACCTCTAATGAAAAACTGTTTTTT. It specifies CASSASPTSNEKLFF. Full variable domain (rest looked up from reference TRBV9 and TRBJ1-4): DSGVTQTPKHLITATGQRVTLRCSPRSGDLSVYWYQQSLDQGLQFLIQYYNGEERAKGNILERFSAQQFPDLHSELNLSSLELGDSALYFCASSASPTSNEKLFFGSGTQLSVL.